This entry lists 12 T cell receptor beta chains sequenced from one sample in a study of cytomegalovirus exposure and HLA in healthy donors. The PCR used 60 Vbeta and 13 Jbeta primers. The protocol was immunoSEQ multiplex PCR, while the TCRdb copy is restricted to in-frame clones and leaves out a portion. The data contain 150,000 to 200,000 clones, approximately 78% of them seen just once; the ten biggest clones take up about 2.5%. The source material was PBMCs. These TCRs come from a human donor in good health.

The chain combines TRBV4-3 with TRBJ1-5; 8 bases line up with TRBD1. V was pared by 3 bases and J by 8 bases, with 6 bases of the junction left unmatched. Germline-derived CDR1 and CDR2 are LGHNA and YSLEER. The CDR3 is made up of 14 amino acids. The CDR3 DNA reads TGCGCCAGCAGCCAGAACAGGGGGAGGGAGCCCCAGCATTTT. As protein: CASSQNRGREPQHF.

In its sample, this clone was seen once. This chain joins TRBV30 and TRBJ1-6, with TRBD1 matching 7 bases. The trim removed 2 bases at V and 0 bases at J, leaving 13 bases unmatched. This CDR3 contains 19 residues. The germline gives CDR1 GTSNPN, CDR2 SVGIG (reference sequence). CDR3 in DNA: TGTGCCTGGAGTACCCGGGACAGTTTTTCCAGCTCCTATAATTCACCCCTCCACTTT. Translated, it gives CAWSTRDSFSSSYNSPLHF. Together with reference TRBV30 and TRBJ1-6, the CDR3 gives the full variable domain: SQTIHQWPATLVQPVGSPLSLECTVEGTSNPNLYWYRQAAGRGLQLLFYSVGIGQISSEVPQNLSASRPQDRQFILSSKKLLLSDSGFYLCAWSTRDSFSSSYNSPLHFGNGTRLTVT.

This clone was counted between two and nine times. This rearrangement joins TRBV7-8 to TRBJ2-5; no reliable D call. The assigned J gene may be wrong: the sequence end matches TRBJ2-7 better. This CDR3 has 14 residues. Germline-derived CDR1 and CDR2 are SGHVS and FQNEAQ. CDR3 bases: TGTGCCAGCAGCTTAGATAGTATCTCCTACGAGCAGTACTTC. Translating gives CASSLDSISYEQYF.

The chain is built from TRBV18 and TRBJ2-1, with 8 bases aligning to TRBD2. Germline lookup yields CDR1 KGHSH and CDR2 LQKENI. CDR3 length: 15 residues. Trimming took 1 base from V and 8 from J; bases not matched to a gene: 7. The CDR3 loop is CASSPLTGGHDEQFF. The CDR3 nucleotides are TGTGCCAGCTCACCACTTACGGGGGGGCACGATGAGCAGTTCTTC.

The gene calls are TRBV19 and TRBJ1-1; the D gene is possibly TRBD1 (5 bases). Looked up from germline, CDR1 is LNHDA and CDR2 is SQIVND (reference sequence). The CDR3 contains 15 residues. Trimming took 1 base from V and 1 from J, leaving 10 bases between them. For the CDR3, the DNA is TGTGCCAGTAGTATAGTCGATCAGGGGAACACTGAAGCTTTCTTT. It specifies CASSIVDQGNTEAFF.

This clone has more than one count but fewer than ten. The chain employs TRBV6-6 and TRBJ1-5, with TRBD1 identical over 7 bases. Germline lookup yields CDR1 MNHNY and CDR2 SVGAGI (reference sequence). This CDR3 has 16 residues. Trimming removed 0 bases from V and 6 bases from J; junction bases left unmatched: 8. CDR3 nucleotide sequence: TGTGCCAGCAGTTACTCGAATCCAGGGGGTGGTCAGCCCCAGCATTTT. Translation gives CASSYSNPGGGQPQHF.

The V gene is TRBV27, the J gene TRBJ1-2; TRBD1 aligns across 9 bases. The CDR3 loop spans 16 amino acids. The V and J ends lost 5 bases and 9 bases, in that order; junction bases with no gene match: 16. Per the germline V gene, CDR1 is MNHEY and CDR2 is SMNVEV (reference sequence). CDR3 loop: CASSTGFWDRDGSYTF. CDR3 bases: TGTGCCAGCAGTACAGGGTTTTGGGACAGGGACGGGAGCTACACCTTC.

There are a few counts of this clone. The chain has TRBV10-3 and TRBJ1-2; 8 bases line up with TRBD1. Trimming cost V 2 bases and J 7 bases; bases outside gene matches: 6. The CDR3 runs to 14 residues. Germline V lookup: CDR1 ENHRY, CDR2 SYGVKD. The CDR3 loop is CAISERAGGGGYTF. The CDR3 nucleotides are TGTGCCATCAGTGAGCGGGCAGGGGGCGGTGGCTACACCTTC.

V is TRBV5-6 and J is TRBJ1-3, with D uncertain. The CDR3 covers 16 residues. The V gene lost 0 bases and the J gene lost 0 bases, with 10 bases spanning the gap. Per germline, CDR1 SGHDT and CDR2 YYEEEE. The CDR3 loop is CASSLVGERSGNTIYF. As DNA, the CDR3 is TGTGCCAGCAGCTTGGTCGGGGAGCGCTCTGGAAACACCATATATTTT.

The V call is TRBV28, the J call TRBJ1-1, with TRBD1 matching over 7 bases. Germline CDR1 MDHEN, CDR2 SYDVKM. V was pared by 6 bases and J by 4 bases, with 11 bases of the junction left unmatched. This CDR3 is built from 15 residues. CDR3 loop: CASSPPGTVITEAFF. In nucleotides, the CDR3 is TGTGCCAGCAGCCCCCCCGGGACAGTGATCACTGAAGCTTTCTTT.

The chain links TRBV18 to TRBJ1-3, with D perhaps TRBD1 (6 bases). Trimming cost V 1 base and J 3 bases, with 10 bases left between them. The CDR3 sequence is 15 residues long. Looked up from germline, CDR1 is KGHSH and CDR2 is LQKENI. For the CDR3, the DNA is TGTGCCAGCTCACCACTATACAGGGATGGAAACACCATATATTTT. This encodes CASSPLYRDGNTIYF.

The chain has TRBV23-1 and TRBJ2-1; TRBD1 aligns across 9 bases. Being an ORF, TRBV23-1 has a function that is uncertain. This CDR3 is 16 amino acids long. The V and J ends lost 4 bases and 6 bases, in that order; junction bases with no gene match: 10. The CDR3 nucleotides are TGCGCCAGCAGTCCCGCATGGGGGGACAGGGCCAATGAGCAGTTCTTC. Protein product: CASSPAWGDRANEQFF.